This is a list of T cell receptor beta chains from one sample in a study of blood T cell repertoires in COVID-19. Assay used: immunoSEQ multiplex PCR; TCRdb lists only in-frame clones, some missing. The sample yields more than 250,000 clones, approximately 90% seen once. Sequencing input: PBMCs or T cells enriched from blood (not recorded which). The receptors derive from a woman younger than 45 who had recovered from COVID-19. Each CDR3 is given with its conserved first and last residue. The order of the fields is J gene, D gene, clone size, V gene, CDR3 DNA, CDR3 protein. D genes are given only for firm matches. Clone sizes are given selectively: once, few, many, or a class where the clone is expanded.

>TRBJ1-5|NA|once|TRBV5-1
TGCGCCAGCAGCTTGGAGGGGAATAGCAATCAGCCCCAGCATTTT
CASSLEGNSNQPQHF
>TRBJ1-3|NA|once|TRBV19
TGTGCCAGTAGTGGAGACAGGATCTCTGGAAACACCATATATTTT
CASSGDRISGNTIYF
>TRBJ2-1|NA|NA|TRBV7-2
TGTGCCAGCAGCGACCTTTTGGGACTTCGTCGGCAGTTCTTC
CASSDLLGLRRQFF
>TRBJ1-2|NA|NA|TRBV19
TGTGCCAGTAGTATAAGACAGAGCTACACCTTC
CASSIRQSYTF
>TRBJ2-3|TRBD2|NA|TRBV7-8
TGTGCCAGCAGCTTAGCGTACAGCGGGGCCCTCACAGATACGCAGTATTTT
CASSLAYSGALTDTQYF
>TRBJ2-3|NA|NA|TRBV19
TGTGCCAGTAGTATACGGGAAAGCACAGATACGCAGTATTTT
CASSIRESTDTQYF
>TRBJ2-3|TRBD2|NA|TRBV9
TGTGCCAGCAGCGCCCCTAGCGGGGGGCCATCGGATACGCAGTATTTT
CASSAPSGGPSDTQYF
>TRBJ2-3|TRBD2|NA|TRBV10-3
TGTGCCATACTAGCGGGGAGCACAGATACGCAGTATTTT
CAILAGSTDTQYF
>TRBJ1-5|NA|NA|TRBV19
TGTGCCAGCCGAAAGGAGGGGAGAGGCAATCAGCCCCAGCATTTT
CASRKEGRGNQPQHF
>TRBJ1-6|NA|NA|TRBV12-3/TRBV12-4
TGTGCCAGCAGGTACTCGGAGAATTCACCCCTCCACTTT
CASRYSENSPLHF
>TRBJ2-5|TRBD1|once|TRBV19
TGTGCCAGTAGTGGCTGGGACAGGGACGGGAAGGAGACCCAGTACTTC
CASSGWDRDGKETQYF
>TRBJ2-4|NA|NA|TRBV7-2
TGTGCCAGCAGCTCGGCTAGTAACGGAAAAAACATTCAGTACTTC
CASSSASNGKNIQYF
>TRBJ1-1|NA|NA|TRBV27
TGTGCCAGCAGTTTATCGGTTAGGGGATACACTGAAGCTTTCTTT
CASSLSVRGYTEAFF
>TRBJ1-1|NA|NA|TRBV29-1
TGCAGCGTTGGTGGGGCGGCTGAAGCTTTCTTT
CSVGGAAEAFF
>TRBJ2-7|NA|NA|TRBV5-1
TGCGCCAGCAGGGACGCCGGGAGCTCCTACGAGCAGTACTTC
CASRDAGSSYEQYF
>TRBJ2-3|TRBD1|NA|TRBV7-9
TGTGCCAGCAGCTTAGCGGGACAGGTCCCGGATACGCAGTATTTT
CASSLAGQVPDTQYF
>TRBJ2-7|TRBD1|NA|TRBV3-1/TRBV3-2
TGTGCCAGCAGTCCAGTGAGACAGGGGGGCGAGCAGTACTTC
CASSPVRQGGEQYF
>TRBJ1-2|TRBD1|NA|TRBV5-6
TGTGCCAGCACCCCCTGGTGGGGGACAGGGCGAAACTATGGCTACACCTTC
CASTPWWGTGRNYGYTF
>TRBJ2-7|NA|NA|TRBV19
TGTGCCAGTAGTATACGGACAGATTCCTACGAGCAGTACTTC
CASSIRTDSYEQYF
>TRBJ1-1|NA|NA|TRBV6-5
TGTGCCAGCAGGACAGGCGCTGAAGCTTTCTTT
CASRTGAEAFF
>TRBJ1-5|TRBD1|NA|TRBV9
TGTGCCAGCAGCGACAGGGGAAATCAGCCCCAGCATTTT
CASSDRGNQPQHF
>TRBJ1-3|NA|NA|TRBV5-1
TGCGCCAGCAGCCGGGACTCAGGAAACACCATATATTTT
CASSRDSGNTIYF
>TRBJ1-1|NA|NA|TRBV29-1
TGCAGCGTAGGGGGACGGCAGAACACTGAAGCTTTCTTT
CSVGGRQNTEAFF
>TRBJ1-1|NA|NA|TRBV2
TGTGCCAGCAGTGCGGGGGGCCCCGAAGCTTTCTTT
CASSAGGPEAFF
>TRBJ1-2|TRBD1|NA|TRBV4-3
TGCGCCAGCAGCCAAGATGGACAGGGGTATGGCTACACCTTC
CASSQDGQGYGYTF
>TRBJ2-5|TRBD2|NA|TRBV6-6
TGTGCCAGCAGCCGACTAGCGGGGGGCGGCGGGTACTTC
CASSRLAGGGGYF
>TRBJ2-7|TRBD1|NA|TRBV5-6
TGTGCCAGCAGCTTGGCGGCAGGGGGCAGTAACGAGCAGTACTTC
CASSLAAGGSNEQYF
>TRBJ2-1|NA|NA|TRBV5-1
TGCGCCAGCAGCTTGGGGCGGGTCAGTGAGCAGTTCTTC
CASSLGRVSEQFF
>TRBJ2-7|NA|NA|TRBV14
TGTGCCAGCAGCCAAGCCGGGAACGTAGCCTACGAGCAGTACTTC
CASSQAGNVAYEQYF
>TRBJ1-5|TRBD1|NA|TRBV12-3/TRBV12-4
TGTGCCAGCAGGAGGACAGGGAGTCAGCCCCAGCATTTT
CASRRTGSQPQHF
>TRBJ1-6|NA|NA|TRBV19
TGTGCCAGTAGTCGCGGGGACCCAAGCTCCTATAATTCACCCCTCCACTTT
CASSRGDPSSYNSPLHF
>TRBJ2-5|TRBD2|NA|TRBV6-5
TGTGCCAGCAGTTACTCGTCGAGCGGGGAAGAGACCCAGTACTTC
CASSYSSSGEETQYF
>TRBJ1-2|NA|once|TRBV4-3
TGCGCCAGCAGCCAAGAGGGTAGTGGCCGGACAGCGACTGGCTACACCTTC
CASSQEGSGRTATGYTF
>TRBJ1-2|TRBD1|NA|TRBV5-1
TGCGCCAGCAGCTCCGGGACAGGGGGCCTCTCTTATGGCTACACCTTC
CASSSGTGGLSYGYTF
>TRBJ1-5|TRBD1|NA|TRBV27
TGTGCCAGCAGCCGACAAGGACAGGGACTTAATCAGCCCCAGCATTTT
CASSRQGQGLNQPQHF
>TRBJ2-2|NA|NA|TRBV11-1
TGTGCCAGCAGCTTAGCTAGAGCGAACACCGGGGAGCTGTTTTTT
CASSLARANTGELFF
>TRBJ1-1|NA|NA|TRBV6-5
TGTGCCAGCAACATGTACACGGGAGCTTTCTTT
CASNMYTGAFF
>TRBJ1-6|NA|NA|TRBV9
TGTGCCAGCAGCGGGGGGGTCGTTGATAATTCACCCCTCCACTTT
CASSGGVVDNSPLHF
>TRBJ2-5|NA|NA|TRBV6-2/TRBV6-3
TGTGCCAGCAGTTATCAAACAGGGACCCAGTACTTC
CASSYQTGTQYF
>TRBJ2-1|NA|NA|TRBV6-5
TGTGCCAGCAGTTACCCAGGCAGGGTCGATGAGCAGTTCTTC
CASSYPGRVDEQFF
>TRBJ2-3|NA|NA|TRBV29-1
TGCAGCGTTGAAGATCTGCTGACTAGCACAGATACGCAGTATTTT
CSVEDLLTSTDTQYF
>TRBJ1-5|NA|once|TRBV6-5
TGTGCCAGCAGCACCATGGGCAGCCAGCCCCAGCATTTT
CASSTMGSQPQHF
>TRBJ1-6|TRBD1|NA|TRBV5-4
TGTGCCAGCAGCCCACCGACAGGGGGCGCGGGAAATTCACCCCTCCACTTT
CASSPPTGGAGNSPLHF
>TRBJ1-2|TRBD1|NA|TRBV7-9
TGTGCCAGCAGACCCCTGCACCGGGACAGGGGGACTTACAACTATGGCTACACCTTC
CASRPLHRDRGTYNYGYTF
>TRBJ1-4|TRBD1|NA|TRBV9
TGTGCCAGCAGCCGAACAGGGACAGTGAACGAAAAACTGTTTTTT
CASSRTGTVNEKLFF
>TRBJ2-7|TRBD1|NA|TRBV5-1
TGCGCCAGCAGCTTAACAGGACAGGGCCACGAGCAGTACTTC
CASSLTGQGHEQYF
>TRBJ1-2|NA|NA|TRBV4-2
TGTGCCAGCAGCCAAGATACCAGGGGTAACTATGGCTACACCTTC
CASSQDTRGNYGYTF
>TRBJ2-7|TRBD2|NA|TRBV6-2/TRBV6-3
TGTGCCAGCAGTTTCCGGACTAGCGGGGGGTATGTGTACTTC
CASSFRTSGGYVYF
>TRBJ1-5|NA|NA|TRBV18
TGTGCCAGCTCCCTCGAACGGGGTACTGATCAGCCCCAGCATTTT
CASSLERGTDQPQHF
>TRBJ1-2|TRBD1|NA|TRBV6-5
TGTGCCAGCCTACTGGACAGGAACTATGGCTACACCTTC
CASLLDRNYGYTF
>TRBJ1-1|NA|NA|TRBV7-8
TGTGCCAGCAGCTTAGTTCGCGGTACTGAAGCTTTCTTT
CASSLVRGTEAFF
>TRBJ2-3|TRBD2|NA|TRBV5-6
TGTGCCAGCAGCGAAACTAGCGGGGCAACAGATACGCAGTATTTT
CASSETSGATDTQYF
>TRBJ1-4|TRBD1|NA|TRBV9
TGTGCCAGCAGCGTAGACAGGGGTGAAAAACTGTTTTTT
CASSVDRGEKLFF